A single sample gave rise to the 8 T cell receptor beta chains below, sequenced in a study of metastatic and nonmetastatic thyroid tumors. TCRdb re-called the PCR reads via MiXCR. In the table there are about 27,000 clones, about an eighth of which are singletons. All patients were treatment-naive before thyroid surgery. Material for sequencing was blood. These TCRs come from a female donor with papillary thyroid cancer or a benign thyroid nodule (not recorded which). Some clones in this sample may be carry-over from other donors' samples.

This clone was counted many times. The V and J genes are TRBV6-1 and TRBJ2-5, with a possible D match to TRBD1 (6 bases). The germline V and J ends were trimmed by 1 base and 4 bases, with 10 bases remaining between them. Germline CDR1 and CDR2: MNHNS and SASEGT. CDR3 length: 14 amino acids. CDR3 sequence (DNA): TGTGCCAGCAGTGAAGGCAGGGGCGCAGAGACCCAGTACTTC. Residues: CASSEGRGAETQYF.

This clone is termed medium-sized. The chain uses TRBV11-2 and TRBJ2-7; TRBD2 aligns across 7 bases. V lost 1 base to trimming and J lost 7 bases; unmatched junction nucleotides: 4. CDR3 length: 13 residues. Germline loops: CDR1 SGHAT, CDR2 FQNNGV. DNA of the CDR3: TGTGCCAGCAGCTTAGGAGGGGAGGGAGAGCAGTACTTC. Translated: CASSLGGEGEQYF.

By sample fraction, this clone is medium-sized. The rearrangement uses TRBV20-1 and TRBJ2-7; possible D gene TRBD2, 6 bases. CDR1 and CDR2 (germline): DFQATT, SNEGSKA (reference sequence). Trimming left V 7 bases short and J 0 bases short, with 16 bases between. The CDR3 loop spans 14 amino acids. CDR3 coding DNA: TGCAGTGTCGGTCACCGGGACTTCTCCTACGAGCAGTACTTC. Translated: CSVGHRDFSYEQYF.

This clone was detected ten times or more. This chain connects TRBV12-3 or TRBV12-4 to TRBJ2-7, with D tentatively TRBD1 (5 bases). This CDR3 region has 15 residues. V was trimmed by 3 bases and J by 7 bases, leaving 19 bases between them. The CDR3 DNA reads as TGTGCCAGCAGTTTCGGTACTGGGGCATCAACTGAGCAGTACTTC. It yields the protein CASSFGTGASTEQYF.

This clone was counted many times. DNA of the CDR3: TGTGCCAGTAGTTCAGGCTACCCCATATCCTACAATGAGCAGTTCTTC. Residues: CASSSGYPISYNEQFF. The V call is TRBV19, the J call TRBJ2-1; D is ambiguous. CDR3 length equals 16 residues. Trimming removed 5 bases at V and 1 base at J, with 15 bases between. Germline CDR1 LNHDA, CDR2 SQIVND (reference sequence).

This clone was found many times. The genes are TRBV14 and TRBJ1-6; 9 bases map to TRBD1. The germline gives CDR1 SGHDN, CDR2 FVKESK. CDR3 length equals 14 residues. With 4 bases clipped from V and 10 bases from J, the junction kept 5 bases outside the gene matches. The CDR3 protein is CASSRGQGRSPLHF. The CDR3 region has the DNA TGTGCCAGCAGCCGCGGACAGGGGCGGTCACCCCTCCACTTT.

This clone came up many times. The genes are TRBV2 and TRBJ2-3, with D perhaps TRBD2 (5 bases). The germline V gene has CDR1 SNHLY and CDR2 FYNNEI. Trimming shortened V by 5 bases and J by 2 bases, and 17 bases separated the two germline ends. CDR3 size: 16 residues. CDR3 region: CASSPQAGLVTDTQYF. The CDR3 nucleotides are TGTGCCAGCAGTCCCCAGGCGGGCCTTGTCACAGATACGCAGTATTTT.

This clone was counted many times. The sample has other DNA sequences that encode this CDR3 too. The rearrangement links TRBV2 to TRBJ2-3, with D maybe TRBD2 (5 bases). Germline lookup yields CDR1 SNHLY and CDR2 FYNNEI. This CDR3 spans 12 amino acids. The V gene lost 6 bases and the J gene lost 8 bases, with 12 bases spanning the gap. DNA of the CDR3: TGTGCCAGCAGCATACTTCGGGGTACGCAGTATTTT. Amino acid sequence: CASSILRGTQYF.